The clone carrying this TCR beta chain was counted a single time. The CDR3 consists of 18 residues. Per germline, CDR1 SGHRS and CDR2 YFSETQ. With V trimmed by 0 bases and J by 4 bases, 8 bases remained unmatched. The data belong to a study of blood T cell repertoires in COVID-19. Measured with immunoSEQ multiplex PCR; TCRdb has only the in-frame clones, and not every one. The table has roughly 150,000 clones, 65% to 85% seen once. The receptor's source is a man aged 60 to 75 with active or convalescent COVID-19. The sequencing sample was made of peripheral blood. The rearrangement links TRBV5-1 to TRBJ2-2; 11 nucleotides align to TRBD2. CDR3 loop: CASSLARLAGGSTGELFF. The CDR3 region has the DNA TGCGCCAGCAGCTTGGCCCGGCTAGCGGGAGGCTCCACCGGGGAGCTGTTTTTT.